The 22 T cell receptor beta chains in this list originate from one sample, sequenced in a study of blood T cells in healthy people across ages. A second about 6 to 11 cycle PCR used barcoded and J-beta primers. MiXCR, run by TCRdb on the 5' RACE reads, gives a single entry per CDR3 protein. Of roughly 500,000 distinct CDR3 sequences listed, approximately 25% are singletons. The sequenced sample consisted of blood. These TCRs come from an older woman in good health.

The chain employs TRBV5-1 and TRBJ2-5; TRBD1 matches 7 bases. Germline loops: CDR1 SGHRS, CDR2 YFSETQ. The CDR3 loop spans 15 amino acids. The junction had 11 bases not matched to a gene; V was cut back by 4 bases and J by 5 bases. Here the CDR3 reads CASSPNRGGGETQYF. Here the CDR3 DNA reads TGCGCCAGCAGCCCCAACAGGGGCGGCGGGGAGACCCAGTACTTC. Full variable domain (outside the CDR3, taken from reference TRBV5-1 and TRBJ2-5): KAGVTQTPRYLIKTRGQQVTLSCSPISGHRSVSWYQQTPGQGLQFLFEYFSETQRNKGNFPGRFSGRQFSNSRSEMNVSTLELGDSALYLCASSPNRGGGETQYFGPGTRLLVL.

The rearrangement joins TRBV29-1 to TRBJ2-1; 10 nucleotides align to TRBD2. After removal of 2 bases from V and 4 bases from J, the junction contained 8 bases not matched to a gene. This CDR3 contains 16 residues. Germline V gives CDR1 SQVTM, CDR2 ANQGSEA. CDR3 in amino acids: CSVEFRGLATYNEQFF. The CDR3 region has the DNA TGCAGCGTTGAATTTCGGGGACTAGCGACATACAATGAGCAGTTCTTC.

The chain carries TRBV4-2 and TRBJ1-2, with D possibly matching TRBD1 (6 bases). V dropped 1 base and J dropped 3 bases, with 12 bases sitting between them. The CDR3 runs to 15 residues. From germline, CDR1 is LGHNA and CDR2 YNFKEQ. The CDR3 DNA sequence: TGTGCCAGCAGCCAAGGTTCGGGGGGCGACTATGGCTACACCTTC. Translated: CASSQGSGGDYGYTF.

The chain recombines TRBV29-1 with TRBJ1-1; 9 nucleotides match TRBD1. Germline values: CDR1 SQVTM, CDR2 ANQGSEA. The CDR3 spans 14 residues. Trimming at V came to 7 bases and at J to 4 bases, leaving 10 bases not matched to a gene. The CDR3 loop reads CSGKDRGRTTEAFF. The CDR3 DNA is TGCAGCGGTAAGGACAGGGGACGGACCACTGAAGCTTTCTTT.

This clonotype occurred a few times. The genes are TRBV7-2 and TRBJ2-5, with D possibly being TRBD1 or TRBD2 (5 bases each). The V and J ends lost 8 bases and 2 bases respectively, with 9 bases between them. Germline V gene data show CDR1 as SGHTA and CDR2 as FQGNSA. The length of the CDR3 is 12 residues. The CDR3 is CASRDDQETQYF. The DNA for the CDR3 is TGTGCCAGCCGGGACGATCAAGAGACCCAGTACTTC.

The CDR3 coding sequence is TGCGCCAGCAGCTTGTGGACAGGAGGGAACACTGAAGCTTTCTTT. As protein: CASSLWTGGNTEAFF. The chain recombines TRBV5-1 with TRBJ1-1, with 7 bases fitting TRBD1. The CDR3 spans 15 residues. Trimming removed 1 base from V and 1 base from J; junction bases left unmatched: 4. Germline assignment: CDR1 SGHRS and CDR2 YFSETQ.

The gene calls are TRBV11-3 and TRBJ1-2; D gene unclear. This CDR3 has 15 amino acids. Looked up from germline, CDR1 is SGHNT and CDR2 is YENEEA. V lost 6 bases and J 4 bases, leaving 18 bases between the germline ends. This chain's CDR3 is CASSQDVVNSYGYTF. CDR3 DNA sequence: TGTGCCAGCAGTCAGGACGTCGTGAACTCCTATGGCTACACCTTC.

The rearrangement uses TRBV5-1 and TRBJ2-7, with 13 bases aligning to TRBD2. V dropped 4 bases and J dropped 4; count of bases not matched to a gene: 8. Germline V gene data show CDR1 as SGHRS and CDR2 as YFSETQ. The CDR3 is 16 residues long. CDR3 loop: CASSTGTSGAVYEQYF. As DNA, the CDR3 is TGCGCCAGCAGCACCGGGACTAGCGGGGCAGTATACGAGCAGTACTTC.

This clonotype was found a few times. V is TRBV12-3 or TRBV12-4 and J is TRBJ2-7, with TRBD1 matching over 7 bases. This CDR3 has 15 amino acids. V trimming: 0 bases; J trimming: 4 bases; junction bases outside the gene matches: 6. The CDR3 sequence is CASSLAGSGGYEQYF. The CDR3 DNA sequence: TGTGCCAGCAGTTTAGCTGGCTCAGGGGGATACGAGCAGTACTTC.

A few counts support this clonotype. The chain carries TRBV9 and TRBJ2-5, with a possible D match to TRBD2 (6 bases). The CDR3 is 15 residues long. Trimming took off 0 bases at V and 4 bases at J, with 13 bases between the two ends. Germline V lookup: CDR1 SGDLS, CDR2 YYNGEE. The CDR3 loop is CASSVVKTSRETQYF. CDR3 DNA: TGTGCCAGCAGCGTAGTCAAAACTAGCCGAGAGACCCAGTACTTC. Based on the CDR3 plus reference TRBV9 and TRBJ2-5, the full variable domain is DSGVTQTPKHLITATGQRVTLRCSPRSGDLSVYWYQQSLDQGLQFLIQYYNGEERAKGNILERFSAQQFPDLHSELNLSSLELGDSALYFCASSVVKTSRETQYFGPGTRLLVL.

This clonotype has more than one count but fewer than ten. This chain uses TRBV29-1 with TRBJ2-7; D is possibly TRBD1 or TRBD2 (6 bases each). The V and J ends lost 4 bases and 3 bases respectively, with 16 bases between them. The germline gives CDR1 SQVTM, CDR2 ANQGSEA. This CDR3 has 14 residues. CDR3 DNA: TGCAGCGTTGTTTTCGGGGGCATGCTCTACGAGCAGTACTTC. Protein product: CSVVFGGMLYEQYF.

V usage is TRBV7-2 and J usage is TRBJ1-2; D unresolved. Trimming removed 1 base from V and 4 bases from J, with 7 bases in between. Germline CDR1 SGHTA, CDR2 FQGNSA. The CDR3 has 13 residues. This CDR3 is CASSLEAGYGYTF. As DNA, the CDR3 is TGTGCCAGCAGCTTAGAAGCAGGCTATGGCTACACCTTC.

This chain connects TRBV7-9 to TRBJ2-3, with TRBD2 matching over 7 bases. The CDR3 has 15 residues. In germline, CDR1 is SEHNR, CDR2 FQNEAQ (reference sequence). V was clipped by 2 bases and J by 6 bases; unmatched bases: 8. The CDR3 region is CASSLFRGGGDTQYF. The CDR3 nucleotides read TGTGCCAGCAGCTTATTTCGTGGGGGAGGGGATACGCAGTATTTT.

This clonotype was seen more than once but under ten times. V and J are TRBV3-1 and TRBJ1-4; D is unclear. Per the germline V gene, CDR1 is LGHDT and CDR2 is YNNKEL (reference sequence). The germline V and J ends were trimmed by 2 bases and 4 bases, with 8 bases remaining between them. This CDR3 has 14 amino acids. CDR3 loop: CASSQTANNEKLFF. The CDR3 coding sequence is TGTGCCAGCAGCCAAACGGCGAATAATGAAAAACTGTTTTTT.

This clonotype was seen a few times. The rearrangement uses TRBV5-1 and TRBJ2-5; no firm D call. V lost 5 bases to trimming and J lost 0 bases, with 11 bases between them. This CDR3 spans 14 amino acids. Germline lookup yields CDR1 SGHRS and CDR2 YFSETQ. The CDR3 coding sequence is TGCGCCAGCAGGGGCTTGGCACACCAAGAGACCCAGTACTTC. This codes for CASRGLAHQETQYF. The full variable domain, completed using reference TRBV5-1 and TRBJ2-5, is KAGVTQTPRYLIKTRGQQVTLSCSPISGHRSVSWYQQTPGQGLQFLFEYFSETQRNKGNFPGRFSGRQFSNSRSEMNVSTLELGDSALYLCASRGLAHQETQYFGPGTRLLVL.

This clonotype was seen a handful of times. J is TRBJ2-5 and V is TRBV5-5, with 8 bases identical to TRBD1. Germline V gene data show CDR1 as SGHKS and CDR2 as YYEKEE (reference sequence). Losses at the gene ends were 3 bases for V and 1 base for J; bases not matched to a gene: 8. This CDR3 comprises 16 residues. This CDR3 reads CASSSRTGWFQETQYF. CDR3 coding DNA: TGTGCCAGCAGCTCCCGGACAGGGTGGTTCCAAGAGACCCAGTACTTC. Full variable domain (remainder filled in from reference TRBV5-5 and TRBJ2-5): DAGVTQSPTHLIKTRGQQVTLRCSPISGHKSVSWYQQVLGQGPQFIFQYYEKEERGRGNFPDRFSARQFPNYSSELNVNALLLGDSALYLCASSSRTGWFQETQYFGPGTRLLVL.

The genes are TRBV6-6 and TRBJ1-2, with a tentative D call TRBD1 (5 bases). CDR3 size: 14 residues. V was trimmed by 5 bases and J by 4 bases, leaving 14 bases between them. Per germline, CDR1 MNHNY and CDR2 SVGAGI (reference sequence). As DNA, the CDR3 is TGTGCCAGCAGTAAACAGGATAAACTCTATGGCTACACCTTC. It encodes CASSKQDKLYGYTF.

The table lists this clonotype with a few counts. Compared with germline, one end of the junction differs, possibly owing to a read error. The chain is built from TRBV3-1 and TRBJ1-4; D remains ambiguous. CDR1 is LGHDT and CDR2 is YNNKEL in the germline V gene (reference sequence). This CDR3 contains 13 residues. CDR3 loop: CASSQVSNEKLVF. The CDR3 DNA reads TGTGCCAGCAGCCAAGTTTCTAATGAAAAACTGGTTTTT.

The chain combines TRBV27 with TRBJ2-5; a weak D match, TRBD1 (7 bases). The germline V and J ends were trimmed by 6 bases and 5 bases, with 25 bases remaining between them. CDR1 and CDR2 (germline): MNHEY, SMNVEV (reference sequence). The CDR3 spans 17 residues. CDR3 protein: CASSQRPPGTAGETQYF. For the CDR3, the DNA is TGTGCCAGCAGCCAGAGGCCCCCCGGGACAGCGGGCGAGACCCAGTACTTC.

This clonotype turned up a few times. The gene calls are TRBV12-3 or TRBV12-4 and TRBJ1-6; D is unclear. The CDR3 is 13 amino acids. Between the trimmed V and J ends, which lost 3 bases and 5 bases, there was a span of 5 bases. The CDR3 DNA reads TGTGCCAGCAGTTTTCGGAATAATTCACCCCTCCACTTT. Amino acids: CASSFRNNSPLHF.

As for this clonotype: The CDR3 carries no conserved terminal phenylalanine or tryptophan, so it likely arises from a read error. V is TRBV20-1 and J is TRBJ1-4; D call uncertain. The CDR3 runs 13 residues. The germline V gene has CDR1 DFQATT and CDR2 SNEGSKA (reference sequence). The V gene lost 0 bases and the J gene lost 8 bases, with 10 bases spanning the gap. The DNA for the CDR3 is TGCAGTGCTAGAGAAAAAACAGCCGAAAAACTGTTTTCT. Its protein product is CSAREKTAEKLFS.

This clonotype was counted between two and nine times. V and J are TRBV29-1 and TRBJ1-1; 9 bases line up with TRBD1. The CDR3 consists of 14 residues. Germline V gene lookup returns CDR1 SQVTM and CDR2 ANQGSEA. V was pared by 8 bases and J by 5 bases, with 12 bases of the junction left unmatched. The CDR3 spells CSPRDREPGTEAFF. CDR3 nucleotide sequence: TGCAGCCCGAGGGACAGGGAGCCGGGTACTGAAGCTTTCTTT.